Presented here are 27 T cell receptor beta chains from one specimen sequenced in a study of lymphopenia after photon versus proton radiotherapy. The protocol was immunoSEQ multiplex PCR, while the TCRdb copy is restricted to in-frame clones and leaves out a portion. Here the sample spans more than 9,500 clones, 89% being singletons. Sequenced here: peripheral blood, sampled from a patient treated with proton-based radiotherapy. The receptors were gathered from a man aged 60 to 69 with pancreatic cancer.

This rearrangement joins TRBV19 to TRBJ2-5, with D uncertain. Trimming removed 1 base from V and 2 bases from J, with 8 bases in between. CDR1 is LNHDA and CDR2 is SQIVND in the germline V gene (reference sequence). There are 14 residues in the CDR3. This CDR3 reads CASSIGGNQETQYF. For the CDR3, the DNA is TGTGCCAGTAGTATAGGTGGGAATCAAGAGACCCAGTACTTC.

V is TRBV7-2 and J is TRBJ2-1; D gene ambiguous. The germline gives CDR1 SGHTA, CDR2 FQGNSA. The CDR3 has 13 amino acids. V gave up 1 base and J gave up 3 bases, with 4 bases separating them. The DNA for the CDR3 is TGTGCCAGCAGCTTAGGTCTCTACAATGAGCAGTTCTTC. The encoded protein is CASSLGLYNEQFF.

DNA for the CDR3: TGTGCCAGCAGTGTGGGGACTTCTGGCTACACCTTC. This sequence encodes CASSVGTSGYTF. This chain connects TRBV6-5 to TRBJ1-2; D perhaps matches TRBD1 (5 bases). V lost 5 bases to trimming and J lost 7 bases, with 11 bases between them. Germline assignment: CDR1 MNHEY and CDR2 SVGAGI. This CDR3 contains 12 residues.

V gene TRBV4-3 combines with J gene TRBJ1-4; D not resolved. V was pared by 4 bases and J by 7 bases, with 16 bases between. Germline CDR1 is LGHNA and CDR2 is YSLEER. This CDR3 has 15 amino acids. CDR3 DNA: TGCGCCAGCAGCCCAGGAACGGGGAACGGTGAAAAACTGTTTTTT. This codes for CASSPGTGNGEKLFF.

The chain carries TRBV28 and TRBJ2-1, with 7 bases fitting TRBD2. Per the germline V gene, CDR1 is MDHEN and CDR2 is SYDVKM. V was pared by 7 bases and J by 4 bases, with 10 bases of the junction left unmatched. The CDR3 contains 15 residues. CDR3 sequence: CASTYRLADYNEQFF. The CDR3, as DNA: TGTGCCAGCACTTACAGACTAGCAGATTACAATGAGCAGTTCTTC.

This clone was seen just once. This sequence joins TRBV2 and TRBJ2-5; D may match TRBD1 or TRBD2 (5 bases each). Per the germline V gene, CDR1 is SNHLY and CDR2 is FYNNEI. CDR3 size: 14 residues. V was shortened by 6 bases and J by 11 bases, with 22 bases between the two germline ends. Here the CDR3 DNA reads TGTGCCAGCAGCTTTTCGACTTACCTAGGGGAGCAGTACTTC. Protein product: CASSFSTYLGEQYF.

In its sample, this clone was seen once. The chain couples TRBV6-1 to TRBJ2-2, with D possibly TRBD1 on 5 matching bases. In germline, CDR1 is MNHNS, CDR2 SASEGT. This CDR3 has 13 residues. V lost 11 bases, J lost 4 bases, and 14 bases lay in between. CDR3 residues: CAARQGATGELFF. The CDR3 DNA reads TGTGCCGCGAGGCAGGGTGCCACCGGGGAGCTGTTTTTT.

The chain joins TRBV29-1 to TRBJ1-4; a weak D match, TRBD1 (5 bases). The germline V gene encodes CDR1 SQVTM and CDR2 ANQGSEA. CDR3 size: 16 residues. Trimming pared 1 base from V and 2 bases from J, leaving 14 bases between. CDR3 nucleotide sequence: TGCAGCGTTGAAGTCTTGGGAGAGGGGACTAATGAAAAACTGTTTTTT. It encodes CSVEVLGEGTNEKLFF.

The V gene is TRBV7-9, the J gene TRBJ2-1; possibly TRBD1 for D (6 bases). Germline V gene lookup returns CDR1 SEHNR and CDR2 FQNEAQ (reference sequence). V was trimmed by 7 bases and J by 1 base, leaving 11 bases between them. The CDR3 loop spans 14 amino acids. In nucleotides, the CDR3 is TGTGCCAGCATGCCCGGGACATCCTACAATGAGCAGTTCTTC. This encodes CASMPGTSYNEQFF. The full variable domain, its missing parts supplied by reference TRBV7-9 and TRBJ2-1, is DTGVSQNPRHKITKRGQNVTFRCDPISEHNRLYWYRQTLGQGPEFLTYFQNEAQLEKSRLLSDRFSAERPKGSFSTLEIQRTEQGDSAMYLCASMPGTSYNEQFFGPGTRLTVL.

CDR3 residues: CASSPTGNRADTIYF. The CDR3 region has the DNA TGTGCCAGCAGCCCGACAGGGAACCGGGCGGACACCATATATTTT. The chain employs TRBV9 and TRBJ1-3; 7 nucleotides line up with TRBD1. Germline trimming cut 4 bases from V and 8 bases from J; bases unmatched to any gene: 12. CDR1 and CDR2 from the germline V gene are SGDLS and YYNGEE. The CDR3 is 15 amino acids.

The rearrangement joins TRBV28 to TRBJ2-5; 13 nucleotides match TRBD2. Germline lookup yields CDR1 MDHEN and CDR2 SYDVKM. CDR3 length: 15 amino acids. Losses at the gene ends were 5 bases for V and 5 bases for J; bases not matched to a gene: 5. The CDR3 protein is CASSLGLAGDETQYF. The CDR3 DNA sequence: TGTGCCAGCAGTCTCGGACTAGCGGGAGATGAGACCCAGTACTTC. Full variable domain (outside the CDR3, taken from reference TRBV28 and TRBJ2-5): DVKVTQSSRYLVKRTGEKVFLECVQDMDHENMFWYRQDPGLGLRLIYFSYDVKMKEKGDIPEGYSVSREKKERFSLILESASTNQTSMYLCASSLGLAGDETQYFGPGTRLLVL.

J is TRBJ1-6 and V is TRBV7-8; TRBD1 matches 7 bases. The CDR3 consists of 14 residues. J was trimmed by 5 bases and V by 5 bases; bases with no gene match: 3. In germline, CDR1 is SGHVS, CDR2 FQNEAQ. The CDR3 sequence is CASSLGTDNSPLHF. The CDR3 coding sequence is TGTGCCAGCAGCCTCGGGACAGATAATTCACCCCTCCACTTT. Filled out from reference TRBV7-8 and TRBJ1-6, the complete variable domain reads GAGVSQSPRYKVAKRGQDVALRCDPISGHVSLFWYQQALGQGPEFLTYFQNEAQLDKSGLPSDRFFAERPEGSVSTLKIQRTQQEDSAVYLCASSLGTDNSPLHFGNGTRLTVT.

This chain uses TRBV27 with TRBJ1-4; 9 bases line up with TRBD1. The length of the CDR3 is 11 residues. Trimming cost V 8 bases and J 10 bases; bases outside gene matches: 2. Germline assignment: CDR1 MNHEY and CDR2 SMNVEV (reference sequence). CDR3 loop: CASSTGGKLFF. The CDR3 DNA sequence: TGTGCCAGCTCGACAGGGGGAAAACTGTTTTTT.

This clone has just one count. The genes are TRBV6-5 and TRBJ2-1, with D perhaps TRBD2 (6 bases). V was clipped by 0 bases and J by 2 bases, with 11 bases between them. Germline assignment: CDR1 MNHEY and CDR2 SVGAGI. The CDR3 runs to 16 residues. The CDR3 bases are TGTGCCAGCAGTTACTCAGCGGAGGGGCCCTACAATGAGCAGTTCTTC. Translating it yields CASSYSAEGPYNEQFF.

CDR3 DNA sequence: TGTGCCAGCAGTACCGGACAGGGGGCGATCTCGAACACCGGGGAGCTGTTTTTT. Its protein product is CASSTGQGAISNTGELFF. V gene TRBV28 combines with J gene TRBJ2-2; TRBD1 matches 11 bases. The germline gives CDR1 MDHEN, CDR2 SYDVKM. The J segment lost 0 bases and the V segment lost 5 bases, leaving 8 bases of the junction unmatched. This CDR3 comprises 18 residues.

This clone was seen a few times. The rearrangement links TRBV19 to TRBJ1-1; TRBD1 might be the D (6 bases). Germline V lookup: CDR1 LNHDA, CDR2 SQIVND (reference sequence). The CDR3 has 14 residues. The V end was cut by 7 bases, the J end by 0 bases, with 12 bases between. CDR3 sequence reads: CASKRGQVNTEAFF. CDR3 sequence (DNA): TGTGCCAGTAAACGGGGGCAGGTGAACACTGAAGCTTTCTTT.

The chain recombines TRBV10-2 with TRBJ1-5, with no clear D. CDR1 is WSHSY and CDR2 is SAAADI in the germline V gene. The CDR3 length is 15 residues. V lost 2 bases to trimming and J lost 5 bases, with 13 bases between them. The CDR3 sequence: CASSERRRWDQPQHF. The CDR3 nucleotides are TGCGCCAGCAGTGAGAGGCGGCGATGGGATCAGCCCCAGCATTTT.

J is TRBJ2-1 and V is TRBV11-3, with 9 bases that match TRBD2. Germline CDR1 and CDR2: SGHNT and YENEEA. V lost 6 bases, J lost 11 bases, and 8 bases stayed unmatched. The length of the CDR3 is 13 residues. CDR3 DNA: TGTGCCAGCAGGACGGCGGGAGGGCTTCAGCAGTTCTTC. Translating it yields CASRTAGGLQQFF.

This rearrangement joins TRBV6-6 to TRBJ2-1, with 12 bases identical to TRBD2. The CDR3 has 14 residues. Trimming took 8 bases from V and 9 from J; bases not matched to a gene: 8. Germline V gives CDR1 MNHNY, CDR2 SVGAGI (reference sequence). This chain's CDR3 is CASRQTSGSGEQFF. CDR3 bases: TGTGCCAGCCGTCAGACTAGCGGGAGTGGTGAGCAGTTCTTC.

This clone has just one count. The DNA of the CDR3 is TGTGCCAGCAGTTTAATAGGGACTAGCGAAGAGACCCAGTACTTC. It specifies CASSLIGTSEETQYF. The V and J genes are TRBV28 and TRBJ2-5, with 10 bases lining up with TRBD2. V shed 2 bases and J 3 bases; nucleotides not matched to a gene: 3. The length of the CDR3 is 15 residues. In germline, CDR1 is MDHEN, CDR2 SYDVKM.

CDR3 coding DNA: TGCGCCAGCAGTTTTGGCCTCCTCGGGGGGCAGGTTAATGAAAAACTGTTTTTT. Protein product: CASSFGLLGGQVNEKLFF. This chain connects TRBV5-1 to TRBJ1-4; TRBD1 might be the D (6 bases). The germline V and J ends were trimmed by 5 bases and 4 bases, with 24 bases remaining between them. Germline-derived CDR1 and CDR2 are SGHRS and YFSETQ. This CDR3 region has 18 residues.

V usage is TRBV7-9 and J usage is TRBJ1-1, with a tentative D call TRBD1 (6 bases). This CDR3 is 15 amino acids long. V gave up 3 bases and J gave up 0 bases, with 11 bases separating them. Per the germline V gene, CDR1 is SEHNR and CDR2 is FQNEAQ (reference sequence). CDR3 sequence (DNA): TGTGCCAGCAGCTTGGGTCAGGGGTTGAACACTGAAGCTTTCTTT. This translates into CASSLGQGLNTEAFF.

This clone was seen only once. The genes are TRBV5-6 and TRBJ2-1, with a tentative D call TRBD2 (6 bases). The CDR3 has 15 residues. Trimming shortened V by 0 bases and J by 4 bases, and 11 bases separated the two germline ends. The germline V gene encodes CDR1 SGHDT and CDR2 YYEEEE. The CDR3 coding sequence is TGTGCCAGCAGCTTGGGTGGGAGGAAGTACAATGAGCAGTTCTTC. This sequence encodes CASSLGGRKYNEQFF.

This clone was seen a single time. The gene calls are TRBV6-6 and TRBJ1-1; possibly TRBD1 for D (5 bases). The ends were cut back, 6 bases at V and 2 bases at J, with 13 bases in the middle. This CDR3 contains 14 residues. CDR1 is MNHNY, CDR2 SVGAGI, per germline (reference sequence). The CDR3 DNA reads TGTGCCAGCAGGACCCCGGGGGACAACACTGAAGCTTTCTTT. Its translation is CASRTPGDNTEAFF.

The chain employs TRBV7-8 and TRBJ1-6; 7 nucleotides line up with TRBD1. Losses at the gene ends were 5 bases for V and 7 bases for J; bases not matched to a gene: 11. The CDR3 extends over 16 amino acids. In germline, CDR1 is SGHVS, CDR2 FQNEAQ. The CDR3 DNA is TGTGCCAGCAGCCCGAAGACAGGGCGGGGGAATTCACCCCTCCACTTT. This sequence encodes CASSPKTGRGNSPLHF.

The CDR3 region is CASSANRGQVNGYTF. In nucleotides, the CDR3 is TGTGCCAGCAGCGCGAACAGGGGGCAGGTCAACGGCTACACCTTC. J is TRBJ1-2 and V is TRBV5-4, with 9 bases that match TRBD1. The J segment lost 8 bases and the V segment lost 4 bases, leaving 12 bases of the junction unmatched. The CDR3 consists of 15 residues. CDR1 is SGHNT and CDR2 is YYREEE in the germline V gene (reference sequence).

The chain is built from TRBV30 and TRBJ2-1; TRBD2 might be the D (6 bases). Trimming left V 7 bases short and J 4 bases short, with 14 bases between. Per germline, CDR1 GTSNPN and CDR2 SVGIG (reference sequence). This CDR3 comprises 13 residues. The chain's CDR3 is CASSSEGYNEQFF. The CDR3, as DNA: TGTGCCTCCTCTAGCGAGGGATACAATGAGCAGTTCTTC.